This is a list of T cell receptor beta chains from one sample in a study of CD8 T cells in ankylosing spondylitis. One entry per CDR3 protein results from TCRdb running MiXCR on the 5' RACE reads. The table includes around 300,000 distinct CDR3 sequences, 20% detected once. Specimen: blood, either unsorted or a sorted T cell fraction (not recorded which). The receptors shown here come from a female donor with ankylosing spondylitis or in good health (not recorded which). CDR3s leave out the opening cysteine and the closing phenylalanine or tryptophan. Fields, in order: V gene, CDR3 protein.

TRBV18 ASSPLPLAGVTDTQY
TRBV18 ASSPGTYHYEQY
TRBV9 ASSFRDGLGGETQY
TRBV12-3/TRBV12-4 ASREGGGNTEAF
TRBV20-1 SARFSSGRADTQY
TRBV28 ASSSQGLTTDTQY
TRBV29-1 SALVRHTDTQY
TRBV7-2 ASSHEGPRGGYT
TRBV10-3 AISEGVTRQETQY
TRBV10-3 AISGGDYGYT
TRBV5-6 ASSLAGRPYNEQF
TRBV20-1 SAPGQAFTDTQY
TRBV20-1 SARPPFGTYEQY
TRBV10-3 AIRPSGSNEQF
TRBV6-2/TRBV6-3 ASSRPSGQEY
TRBV7-6 ASSLRGEREEGPDTQY
TRBV7-2 ASSLSPGTAYEQY
TRBV6-1 ASSGTAGSYNEQF
TRBV12-3/TRBV12-4 ASSLGPGDYGYT
TRBV4-3 ASSQGTSDYKNIQY
TRBV29-1 SARGDGYT
TRBV5-8 AMRLRLVFEQY
TRBV6-5 ASSLGRGIVRSPLH
TRBV4-1 ASSQDKAVWSSYNEQF
TRBV9 ASSVGPLSEQF
TRBV20-1 SPQAPREQY
TRBV6-1 ASSDLGSGQETQY
TRBV12-3/TRBV12-4 ASSPSGDRAYEQY
TRBV10-3 AIRETIAGELF
TRBV6-1 ASIGTVGYGYT
TRBV18 ASSPFGEGGTEAF
TRBV7-2 ASSFLDPGDATF
TRBV29-1 SVEGTQY
TRBV7-2 ASSLETLNQPQH
TRBV6-1 ASRPGVLSYEQY
TRBV2 ASTSLMNTEAF
TRBV20-1 SAMGVDQPQH
TRBV12-3/TRBV12-4 ASSLGAGRGEKLF
TRBV6-2/TRBV6-3 ASSYRSGNQPQH
TRBV28 ASSLKTGDYSPLR
TRBV7-2 ASSPSNGLPQH
TRBV12-3/TRBV12-4 ASRGDRADTQY
TRBV12-3/TRBV12-4 ASSSGPQQF
TRBV15 ATSGHGQGMIYGYT
TRBV6-5 ASSYGQSGTQY
TRBV7-6 ASSPAQGGDTQY
TRBV4-3 ASSQDLAGGELF
TRBV24-1 ATSDLHGTEAF
TRBV7-2 ASSLGSSFYEQY
TRBV10-3 AISDQGGAF
TRBV7-2 ASSHSGRYGEQF